The 16 T cell receptor beta chains in this list originate from one sample, sequenced in a study of CD8 T cells in Susac syndrome. An input of about 0.5 to 1 ug of RNA was subjected to reverse transcription using random hexamers. TCRdb ran MiXCR on the immunoSEQ multiplex PCR reads and lists one entry per CDR3 protein. This table holds almost 450,000 distinct CDR3 sequences, more than 80% found once. The specimen was CD8+ T cells from PBMCs. Receptors originate from a human donor with multiple sclerosis.

The V and J genes are TRBV29-1 and TRBJ2-7, with unresolved D. The V gene's germline CDR1 is SQVTM and CDR2 ANQGSEA. The CDR3 extends over 11 amino acids. Between the trimmed V and J ends, which lost 8 bases and 3 bases, there was a span of 11 bases. The CDR3 protein is CSFRHNYEQYF. The CDR3 DNA follows: TGCAGCTTCAGACACAACTACGAGCAGTACTTC.

This chain connects TRBV10-3 to TRBJ1-5; D is uncertain. Trimming pared 3 bases from V and 2 bases from J, leaving 14 bases between. The CDR3 is 16 residues long. The germline V gene encodes CDR1 ENHRY and CDR2 SYGVKD. As DNA, the CDR3 is TGTGCCATCAGTGACCCCGACCACGGGGGCAATCAGCCCCAGCATTTT. It encodes CAISDPDHGGNQPQHF.

The CDR3 protein is CASSQDEGTGANVLTF. The DNA of the CDR3 is TGTGCCAGCAGCCAAGATGAGGGTACTGGGGCCAACGTCCTGACTTTC. The chain recombines TRBV4-2 with TRBJ2-6, with D perhaps matching TRBD2 (5 bases). Per the germline V gene, CDR1 is LGHNA and CDR2 is YNFKEQ. Deletions cut 0 bases from V and 2 bases from J, with 8 bases between. This CDR3 region has 16 residues.

This chain uses TRBV4-1 with TRBJ1-1; D gene uncertain. Germline CDR1 and CDR2: MGHRA and YSYEKL. This CDR3 is 15 amino acids long. The V gene lost 0 bases and the J gene lost 4 bases, with 12 bases spanning the gap. CDR3 sequence (DNA): TGCGCCAGCAGCCAAGATCCAGCGGGATCCACTGAAGCTTTCTTT. It yields the protein CASSQDPAGSTEAFF.

The rearrangement joins TRBV4-1 to TRBJ2-7; D might be TRBD1 (5 bases). Germline CDR1 and CDR2: MGHRA and YSYEKL. There are 15 residues in the CDR3. The V and J ends lost 7 bases and 1 base respectively, with 17 bases between them. This CDR3 is CASKLALAGSYEQYF. Here the CDR3 DNA reads TGCGCCAGCAAACTTGCCCTGGCAGGGTCCTACGAGCAGTACTTC.

This clonotype was detected only once. This rearrangement joins TRBV4-1 to TRBJ1-3; a weak D match, TRBD1 (6 bases). This CDR3 has 14 residues. The germline CDR1 and CDR2 sequences are MGHRA and YSYEKL. Trimming cost V 1 base and J 5 bases, with 9 bases left between them. The CDR3 DNA follows: TGCGCCAGCAGCCAAGTGGGACAACGAAACACCATATATTTT. Translated, it gives CASSQVGQRNTIYF.

The genes are TRBV29-1 and TRBJ1-1; TRBD1 is a possible D gene (5 bases). CDR3 length equals 12 residues. Trimming shortened V by 2 bases and J by 6 bases, and 10 bases separated the two germline ends. Germline V gene sequence: CDR1 SQVTM, CDR2 ANQGSEA. The CDR3: CSVEQGEAEAFF. The CDR3 nucleotides read TGCAGCGTTGAACAAGGGGAGGCTGAAGCTTTCTTT. Drawing the rest from reference TRBV29-1 and TRBJ1-1, the complete variable domain is SAVISQKPSRDICQRGTSLTIQCQVDSQVTMMFWYRQQPGQSLTLIATANQGSEATYESGFVIDKFPISRPNLTFSTLTVSNMSPEDSSIYLCSVEQGEAEAFFGQGTRLTVV.

This CDR3 reads CASSFISGTGENEQFF. CDR3 nucleotide sequence: TGTGCCAGCAGTTTTATTAGTGGGACAGGGGAAAATGAGCAGTTCTTC. This chain connects TRBV12-3 or TRBV12-4 to TRBJ2-1; 10 nucleotides agree with TRBD1. V was pared by 3 bases and J by 7 bases, with 9 bases of the junction left unmatched. CDR3 length: 16 residues.

The chain carries TRBV5-6 and TRBJ2-3, with D tentatively TRBD2 (6 bases). The CDR3 consists of 15 residues. V lost 7 bases and J 5 bases, leaving 20 bases between the germline ends. In germline, CDR1 is SGHDT, CDR2 YYEEEE. CDR3: CASLAEADELDTQYF. The CDR3, as DNA: TGTGCCAGCTTAGCGGAGGCAGACGAATTAGATACGCAGTATTTT. Variable domain in full (rest from reference TRBV5-6 and TRBJ2-3): DAGVTQSPTHLIKTRGQQVTLRCSPKSGHDTVSWYQQALGQGPQFIFQYYEEEERQRGNFPDRFSGHQFPNYSSELNVNALLLGDSALYLCASLAEADELDTQYFGPGTRLTVL.

This chain links TRBV13 with TRBJ1-1; D unclear. V was pared by 2 bases and J by 6 bases, with 4 bases between. CDR1 is PRHDT and CDR2 is FYEKMQ in the germline V gene (reference sequence). This CDR3 has 11 residues. In nucleotides, the CDR3 is TGTGCCAGCAGCTTACCGCCTGAAGCTTTCTTT. Translated, it gives CASSLPPEAFF.

The chain carries TRBV28 and TRBJ2-7; TRBD2 matches at 14 bases. V shed 1 base, J shed 3 bases, and the junction held 14 bases outside the gene matches. CDR1 is MDHEN, CDR2 SYDVKM, per germline. The CDR3 length is 20 residues. The CDR3 DNA sequence: TGTGCCAGCAGTTTATCCTTAGCCGGGACTAGCGGGAGTATCTTCTACGAGCAGTACTTC. Residues: CASSLSLAGTSGSIFYEQYF. The full variable domain, in which reference TRBV28 and TRBJ2-7 provide the parts outside the CDR3, is DVKVTQSSRYLVKRTGEKVFLECVQDMDHENMFWYRQDPGLGLRLIYFSYDVKMKEKGDIPEGYSVSREKKERFSLILESASTNQTSMYLCASSLSLAGTSGSIFYEQYFGPGTRLTVT.

V usage is TRBV7-2 and J usage is TRBJ2-7; D is unresolved. V lost 5 bases, J lost 1 base, and 9 bases lay in between. The CDR3 covers 13 residues. Germline lookup yields CDR1 SGHTA and CDR2 FQGNSA. CDR3 nucleotides: TGTGCCAGCAGCCCCGACCAGTCCTACGAGCAGTACTTC. The encoded protein is CASSPDQSYEQYF.

The J gene is TRBJ2-7, the V gene TRBV28; D is uncertain. The CDR3 runs to 14 residues. Trimming pared 10 bases from V and 0 bases from J, leaving 16 bases between. Germline values: CDR1 MDHEN, CDR2 SYDVKM. CDR3 sequence: CATRKEIGSYEQYF. CDR3 DNA: TGTGCCACCCGAAAGGAGATTGGCTCCTACGAGCAGTACTTC.

V gene TRBV27 combines with J gene TRBJ1-5; no reliable D call. This CDR3 spans 15 amino acids. Germline lookup yields CDR1 MNHEY and CDR2 SMNVEV (reference sequence). The V end was cut by 5 bases, the J end by 0 bases, with 11 bases between. In nucleotides, the CDR3 is TGTGCCAGCAGTCACCTTCAGAGTAGCAATCAGCCCCAGCATTTT. Translating it yields CASSHLQSSNQPQHF.

CDR3 coding DNA: TGTGCCAGCAGTCCTATCGGGTTTCGGGCTAGCGGCCTTCAAGAGACCCAGTACTTC. Translation: CASSPIGFRASGLQETQYF. This chain joins TRBV6-1 and TRBJ2-5; 7 positions match TRBD2. V lost 5 bases to trimming and J lost 2 bases; unmatched junction nucleotides: 20. Per the germline V gene, CDR1 is MNHNS and CDR2 is SASEGT. The CDR3 runs 19 residues.

The gene calls are TRBV4-1 and TRBJ1-1; D is uncertain. This CDR3 has 15 residues. V lost 0 bases, J lost 2 bases, and 10 bases lay in between. CDR1 is MGHRA, CDR2 YSYEKL, per germline. CDR3 protein: CASSQDNGLNTEAFF. CDR3 nucleotides: TGCGCCAGCAGCCAAGATAATGGTCTAAACACTGAAGCTTTCTTT.